The entry below gives a single T cell receptor (beta chain) sequence along with its context. Its antigen target is currently unknown. Base quality data are lacking; no much larger clone is found one base away. The entry originates in a study of blood T cell repertoires in COVID-19 (dated by TCRdb to 2018 to 2021). Study-wide context: The collaborator samples originated in the United States, Italy and Spain and spanned the acute and convalescent phases of COVID-19. The prospective study material was composed of cDNA or gDNA derived from T cells, B-cell-depleted T cells, or PBMCs. Deeply sampled blood TCRbeta repertoires from subjects exposed to, actively infected with, or recovered from COVID-19 were included in the dataset. The repertoires were released in a freely available public database meant as a resource for research on the immune response to SARS-CoV-2. The samples were drawn from two sources: the first 160 participants of the ongoing ImmuneRACE study, and over 950 subjects contributed by 6 global collaborators. Nearly every sample came with metadata listing a de-identified subject ID, COVID-19 status, age in years and sex. HLA class I and class II types, where available, came from metadata supplied by the sample provider rather than from assay-based typing.

TCRbeta CDR3 regions were amplified from genomic DNA by means of the immunoSEQ Assay, a bias-controlled multiplex PCR. The study's processing was this. The number of nucleated cells in each sample was estimated by amplification of reference gene primers within the assay. To quantify the absolute abundance of each unique TCRbeta CDR3 rearrangement, sequence reads were collapsed and filtered. For each sample, productive Simpson clonality was calculated as the square root of Simpson's diversity index across productive rearrangements. TCRdb took over this immuneACCESS table, retaining in-frame rearrangements with V and J assigned. Such tables are incomplete; in checked studies, under half of the missing clones stem from an unresolved V gene, and the remainder is unexplained. D and trimming were read from the DNA, whereas the V and J calls and clone size are those reported in that table. The sample yields 80,000 or so clones; less than 95% were counted once. The ten largest clones add up to roughly 1% of the sample.

The germline V gene encodes CDR1 SQVTM and CDR2 ANQGSEA. V gives up 5 bases and J gives up 2 bases, and the segment between their germline ends measures 12 bases. The CDR3 runs 13 amino acids, cysteine and phenylalanine included. The CDR3 DNA has 39 bases and is translated from base 1. Collaborating institutions collected whole blood in K2EDTA tubes following their own protocols. For TCRbeta analysis, collaborator samples were shipped as frozen whole blood, as isolated PBMCs, or as DNA extracted from either sample type. Results the study describes overall, beyond this receptor: Clinical and demographic metadata were provided uncurated, with the amount varying by source and participant.

The sequenced material came from peripheral blood. This sequence originates from a woman between 50 and 59 years old in a cohort sampled during active COVID-19. Recombination joined TRBV29-1 with TRBJ2-5; a weak D assignment points to TRBD2 (7 bases agree). The CDR3 reads as follows: CSVFSGTQETQYF. The DNA reads TGCAGCGTTTTCAGCGGGACACAAGAGACCCAGTACTTC. The variable domain in full, with residues beyond the CDR3 obtained from the reference TRBV29-1 and TRBJ2-5 genes, is SAVISQKPSRDICQRGTSLTIQCQVDSQVTMMFWYRQQPGQSLTLIATANQGSEATYESGFVIDKFPISRPNLTFSTLTVSNMSPEDSSIYLCSVFSGTQETQYFGPGTRLLVL.